Listed below are T cell receptor beta chains from one sample, sequenced in a study of blood T cell repertoires in COVID-19. The method was immunoSEQ multiplex PCR; TCRdb's version includes in-frame clones alone and lacks a portion of them. The table includes about 280,000 clones, 85% detected once. The sample consisted of peripheral blood. The receptors were gathered from a man aged 45-60 years with active or convalescent COVID-19. Both conserved end residues are part of each CDR3. Each record gives: V gene, clone size, CDR3 length, J gene, CDR3 protein. Clone size is not always given. Where it is, it says once, few, many or a class for expanded clones.

TRBV11-2	-	14	TRBJ1-2	CASSLGTANYGYTF
TRBV6-2/TRBV6-3	-	15	TRBJ2-7	CASSYRGTTPYEQYF
TRBV6-5	-	15	TRBJ1-5	CASSNHRGDNQPQHF
TRBV12-5	-	13	TRBJ2-5	CASGWDRVETQYF
TRBV6-5	-	12	TRBJ2-1	CASSSDRAVKFF
TRBV21-1	once	14	TRBJ2-7	CASSKSNSSYEQYF
TRBV6-5	-	16	TRBJ2-1	CASSYHSGSSGNEQFF
TRBV5-1	-	14	TRBJ1-1	CASSPGTGGAEAFF
TRBV5-4	once	16	TRBJ2-1	CASSLLRPGGSNEQFF
TRBV11-2	-	16	TRBJ2-7	CASSKGKGYYSYEQYF
TRBV9	-	12	TRBJ1-1	CASSPLQGEAFF
TRBV5-5	-	15	TRBJ2-1	CASSLSANLGSEQFF
TRBV9	once	15	TRBJ2-5	CASSVGLETQETQYF
TRBV4-2	-	16	TRBJ1-5	CASSEVGGSSNQPQHF
TRBV20-1	-	11	TRBJ2-1	CSVEGPNEQFF
TRBV7-9	-	13	TRBJ2-7	CAGEGGGSYEQYF
TRBV12-3/TRBV12-4	-	13	TRBJ1-3	CASSWLSGNTIYF